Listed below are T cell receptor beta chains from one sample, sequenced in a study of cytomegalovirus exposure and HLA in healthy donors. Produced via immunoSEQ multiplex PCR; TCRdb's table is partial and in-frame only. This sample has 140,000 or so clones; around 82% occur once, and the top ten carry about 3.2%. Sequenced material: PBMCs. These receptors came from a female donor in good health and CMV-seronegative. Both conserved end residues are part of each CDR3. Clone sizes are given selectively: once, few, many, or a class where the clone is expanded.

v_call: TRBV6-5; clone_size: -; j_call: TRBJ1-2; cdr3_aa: CAIAGPFGYTF
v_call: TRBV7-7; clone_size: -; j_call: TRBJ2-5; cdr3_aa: CASRPRGYGETQYF
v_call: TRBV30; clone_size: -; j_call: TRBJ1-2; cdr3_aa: CAWRGQGAPTYGYTF
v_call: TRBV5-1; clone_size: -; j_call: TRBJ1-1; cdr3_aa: CASAPYAMNTEAFF
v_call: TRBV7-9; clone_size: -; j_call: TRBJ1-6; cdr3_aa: CSSSFDGNSPLHF
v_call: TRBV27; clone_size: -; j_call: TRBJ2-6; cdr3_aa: CASSSRSGANVLTF
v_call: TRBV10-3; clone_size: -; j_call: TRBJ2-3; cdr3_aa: CAISGAGRTDTQYF
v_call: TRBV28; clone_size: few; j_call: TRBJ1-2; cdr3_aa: CASSPALALGGYGYTF
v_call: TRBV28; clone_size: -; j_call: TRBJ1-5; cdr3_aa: CASSLGGDDNQPQHF
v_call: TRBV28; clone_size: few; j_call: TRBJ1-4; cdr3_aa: CASSYNGQGPRGEKLFF
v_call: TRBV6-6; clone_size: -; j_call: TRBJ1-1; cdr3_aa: CASSPTGKFEAFF
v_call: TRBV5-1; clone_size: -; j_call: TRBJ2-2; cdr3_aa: CASSRLAGYSGELFF
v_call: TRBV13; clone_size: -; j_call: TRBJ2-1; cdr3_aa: CASSFYVGQYNEQFF
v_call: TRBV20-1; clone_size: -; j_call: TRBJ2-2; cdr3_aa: CSAKNREGLFF
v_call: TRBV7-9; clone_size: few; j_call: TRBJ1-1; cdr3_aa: CASSIGQENTEAFF
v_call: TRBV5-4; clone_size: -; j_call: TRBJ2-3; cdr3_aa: CASQRSSGEAGTQYF
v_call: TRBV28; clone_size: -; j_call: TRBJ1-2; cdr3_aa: CASTIRTVGSYGYTF
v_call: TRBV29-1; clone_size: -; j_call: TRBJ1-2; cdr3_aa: CSVEEEAGYGYTF
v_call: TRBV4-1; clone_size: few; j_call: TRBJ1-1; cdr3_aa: CASSQYRGRGTEAFF
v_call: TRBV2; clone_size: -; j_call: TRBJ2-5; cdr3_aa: CASSGPNRETQYF
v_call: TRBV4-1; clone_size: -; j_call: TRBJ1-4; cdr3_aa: CASSQDTRGGEKLFF
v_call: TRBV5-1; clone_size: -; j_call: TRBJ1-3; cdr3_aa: CASSRGSSGNTIYF
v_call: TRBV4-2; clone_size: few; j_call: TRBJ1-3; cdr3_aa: CASSQGDSRSGNTIYF
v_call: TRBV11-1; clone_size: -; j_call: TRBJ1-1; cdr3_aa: CASSSRQGASEAFF
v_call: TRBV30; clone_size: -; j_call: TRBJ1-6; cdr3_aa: CAWSRVDRGVLYNSPLHF
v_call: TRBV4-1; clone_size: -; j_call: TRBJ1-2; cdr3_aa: CASSPSVVAGPYGYTF
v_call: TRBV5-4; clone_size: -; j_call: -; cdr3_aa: CASSPRAGGNEQYF
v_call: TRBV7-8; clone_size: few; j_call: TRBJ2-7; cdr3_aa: CASSPLANYEQYF
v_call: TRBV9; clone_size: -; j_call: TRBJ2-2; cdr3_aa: CASSVATTGELFF
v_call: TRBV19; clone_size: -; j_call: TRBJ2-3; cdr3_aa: CASSIWQGLFGTDTQYF
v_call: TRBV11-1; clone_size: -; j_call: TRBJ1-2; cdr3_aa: CASSSPGRRKGYTF
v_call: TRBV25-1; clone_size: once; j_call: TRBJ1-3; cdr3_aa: CASSPISGNTIYF
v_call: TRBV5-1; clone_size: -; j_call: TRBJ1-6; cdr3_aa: CASSLRGSYNSPLHF
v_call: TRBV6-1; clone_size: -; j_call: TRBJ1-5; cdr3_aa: CASSEAGGRYQPQHF
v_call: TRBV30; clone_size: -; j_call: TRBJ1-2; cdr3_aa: CAWRGDRGNYGYTF
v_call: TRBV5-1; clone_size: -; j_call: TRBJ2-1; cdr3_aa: CASSEGQVAIEQFF
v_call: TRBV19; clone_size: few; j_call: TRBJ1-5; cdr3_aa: CASSMGVASAQPQHF
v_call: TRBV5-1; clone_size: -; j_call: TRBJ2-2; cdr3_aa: CASSLLGQSNTGELFF
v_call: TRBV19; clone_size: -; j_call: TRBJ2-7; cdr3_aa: CASPCDRPYEQYF
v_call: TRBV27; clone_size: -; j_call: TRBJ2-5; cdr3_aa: CASRKGAARFQETQYF